This T cell receptor (beta chain) came from a study of CD8 T cells in ankylosing spondylitis. This clonotype was seen a handful of times. No antigen is known for it. Libraries for TCR beta were made by quantitative 5'-RACE with molecular barcodes. Via MiXCR, TCRdb re-called the 5' RACE reads, giving one row per CDR3 protein. The table lists around 250,000 distinct CDR3 sequences, around 32% of them singletons. Findings and limits, study-wide: Significant enrichment of disease-linked clones was reported in matched ankylosing spondylitis synovial fluid. Made up of eight highly homologous variants, a TCR beta motif appeared characteristic of ankylosing spondylitis blood.

The material sequenced was blood, either unsorted or a sorted T cell fraction (not recorded which). This TCR was recovered from a male donor with ankylosing spondylitis or in good health (not recorded which).

CDR3 bases: TGTGCCAGCAGTTATTTCGGCACTGAAGCTTTCTTT. Translating it yields CASSYFGTEAFF. The genes are TRBV12-3 or TRBV12-4 and TRBJ1-1; D is undetermined. This CDR3 spans 12 amino acids. Trimming removed 4 bases at V and 4 bases at J, with 7 bases between.